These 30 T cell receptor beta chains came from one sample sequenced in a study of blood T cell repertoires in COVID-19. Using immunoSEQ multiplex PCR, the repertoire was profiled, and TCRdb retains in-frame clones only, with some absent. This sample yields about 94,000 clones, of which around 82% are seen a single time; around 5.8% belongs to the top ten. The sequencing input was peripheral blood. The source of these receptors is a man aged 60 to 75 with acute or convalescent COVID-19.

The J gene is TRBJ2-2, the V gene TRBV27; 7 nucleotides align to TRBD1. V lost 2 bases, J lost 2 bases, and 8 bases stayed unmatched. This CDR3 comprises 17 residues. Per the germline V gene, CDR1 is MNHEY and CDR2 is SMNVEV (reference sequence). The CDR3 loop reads CASSLGSGQANTGELFF. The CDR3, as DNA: TGTGCCAGCAGTTTAGGGTCTGGACAGGCTAACACCGGGGAGCTGTTTTTT.

The DNA of the CDR3 is TGCAGCGTTGAGGGTGGAGTCTATGGCTACACCTTC. Protein sequence: CSVEGGVYGYTF. This chain joins TRBV29-1 and TRBJ1-2; D remains unclear. Trimming took off 3 bases at V and 4 bases at J, with 9 bases between the two ends. The germline V gene has CDR1 SQVTM and CDR2 ANQGSEA. This CDR3 is built from 12 residues.

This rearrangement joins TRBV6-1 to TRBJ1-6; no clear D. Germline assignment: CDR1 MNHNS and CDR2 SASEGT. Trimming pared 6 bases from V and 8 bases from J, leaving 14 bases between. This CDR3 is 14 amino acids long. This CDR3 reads CASSRPAVDSPLHF. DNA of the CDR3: TGTGCCAGCAGCAGGCCCGCCGTGGATTCACCCCTCCACTTT.

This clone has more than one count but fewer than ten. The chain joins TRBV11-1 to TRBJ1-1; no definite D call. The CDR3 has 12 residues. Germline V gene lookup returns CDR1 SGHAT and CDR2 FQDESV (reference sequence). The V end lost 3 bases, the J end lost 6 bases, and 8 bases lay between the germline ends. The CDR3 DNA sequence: TGTGCCAGCAGCTTGGGAGGGCCTGAAGCTTTCTTT. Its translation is CASSLGGPEAFF.

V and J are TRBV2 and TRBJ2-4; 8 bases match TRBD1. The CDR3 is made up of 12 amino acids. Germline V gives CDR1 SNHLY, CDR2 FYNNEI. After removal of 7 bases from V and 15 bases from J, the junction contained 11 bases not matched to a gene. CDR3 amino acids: CASKAIAGTGYF. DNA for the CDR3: TGTGCCAGCAAGGCCATAGCCGGGACAGGGTACTTC.

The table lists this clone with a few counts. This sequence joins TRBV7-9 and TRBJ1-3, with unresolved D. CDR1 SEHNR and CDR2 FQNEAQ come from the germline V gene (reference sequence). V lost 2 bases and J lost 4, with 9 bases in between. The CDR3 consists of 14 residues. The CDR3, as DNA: TGTGCCAGCAGCTTAACGACACGCGGAAACACCATATATTTT. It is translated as CASSLTTRGNTIYF.

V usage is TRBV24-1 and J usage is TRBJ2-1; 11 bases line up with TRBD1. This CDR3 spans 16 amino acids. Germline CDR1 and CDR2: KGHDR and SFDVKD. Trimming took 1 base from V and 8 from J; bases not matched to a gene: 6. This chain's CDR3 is CATSDLKGQGVYEQFF. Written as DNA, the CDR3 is TGTGCCACCAGTGATTTAAAGGGACAGGGGGTTTATGAGCAGTTCTTC.

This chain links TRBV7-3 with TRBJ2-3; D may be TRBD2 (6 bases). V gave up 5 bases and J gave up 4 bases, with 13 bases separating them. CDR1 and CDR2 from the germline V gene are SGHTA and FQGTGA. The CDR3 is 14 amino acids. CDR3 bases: TGTGCCAGCAGCAAAAAGGGGACTCCAGATACGCAGTATTTT. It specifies CASSKKGTPDTQYF.

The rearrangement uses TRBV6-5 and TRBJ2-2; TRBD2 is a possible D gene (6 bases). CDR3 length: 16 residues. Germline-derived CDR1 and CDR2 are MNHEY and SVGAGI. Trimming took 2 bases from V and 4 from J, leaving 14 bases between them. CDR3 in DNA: TGTGCCAGCAGTTACGCGCAGGGACTCGGCACCGGGGAGCTGTTTTTT. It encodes CASSYAQGLGTGELFF.

Here the CDR3 DNA reads TGTGCCAGCAGCTTGGGAAGGGGGCCGGGCACTGAAGCTTTCTTT. It specifies CASSLGRGPGTEAFF. The chain employs TRBV7-6 and TRBJ1-1; 7 bases match TRBD1. The CDR3 loop spans 15 amino acids. V lost 3 bases to trimming and J lost 4 bases; unmatched junction nucleotides: 8. The germline CDR1 and CDR2 sequences are SGHVS and FNYEAQ.

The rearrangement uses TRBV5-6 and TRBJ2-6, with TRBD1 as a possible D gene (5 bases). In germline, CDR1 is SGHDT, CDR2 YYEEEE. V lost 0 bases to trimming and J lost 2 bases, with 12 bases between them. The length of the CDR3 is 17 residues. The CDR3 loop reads CASSLEVTVAGANVLTF. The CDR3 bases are TGTGCCAGCAGCTTGGAAGTGACAGTGGCTGGGGCCAACGTCCTGACTTTC.

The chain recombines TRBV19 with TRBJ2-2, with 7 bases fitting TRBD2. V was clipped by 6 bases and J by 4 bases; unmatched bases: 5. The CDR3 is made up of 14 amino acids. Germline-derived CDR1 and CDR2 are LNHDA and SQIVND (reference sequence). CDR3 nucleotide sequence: TGTGCCAGTAGCCCGGGACTACTCACCGGGGAGCTGTTTTTT. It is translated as CASSPGLLTGELFF.

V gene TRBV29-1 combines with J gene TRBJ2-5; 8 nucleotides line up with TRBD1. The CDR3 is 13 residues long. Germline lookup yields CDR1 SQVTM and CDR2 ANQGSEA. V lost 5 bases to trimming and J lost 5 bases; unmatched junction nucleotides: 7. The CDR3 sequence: CSVRQGIIETQYF. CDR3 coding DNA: TGCAGCGTTCGACAGGGGATCATTGAGACCCAGTACTTC.

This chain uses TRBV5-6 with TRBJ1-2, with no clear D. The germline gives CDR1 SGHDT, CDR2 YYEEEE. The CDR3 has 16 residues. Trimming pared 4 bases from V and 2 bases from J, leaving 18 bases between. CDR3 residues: CASSGRIFIANYGYTF. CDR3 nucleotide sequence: TGTGCCAGCAGCGGTCGGATTTTTATAGCGAACTATGGCTACACCTTC.

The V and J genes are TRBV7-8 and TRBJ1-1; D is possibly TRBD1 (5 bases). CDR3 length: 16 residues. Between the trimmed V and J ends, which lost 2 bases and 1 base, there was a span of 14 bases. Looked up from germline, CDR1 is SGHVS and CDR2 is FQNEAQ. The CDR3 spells CASSLQGGDKNTEAFF. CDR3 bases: TGTGCCAGCAGCTTACAGGGAGGGGATAAGAACACTGAAGCTTTCTTT.

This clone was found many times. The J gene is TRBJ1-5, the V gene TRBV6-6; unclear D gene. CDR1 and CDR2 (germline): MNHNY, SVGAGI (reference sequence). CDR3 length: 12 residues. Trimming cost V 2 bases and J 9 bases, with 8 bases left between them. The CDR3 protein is CASSYPSRPQHF. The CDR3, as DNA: TGTGCCAGCAGTTACCCCTCCCGGCCCCAGCATTTT.

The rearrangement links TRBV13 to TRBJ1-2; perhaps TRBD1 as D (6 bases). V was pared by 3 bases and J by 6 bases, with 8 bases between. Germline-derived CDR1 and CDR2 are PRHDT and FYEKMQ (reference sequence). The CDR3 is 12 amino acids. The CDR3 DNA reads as TGTGCCAGCAGCTTCTCAGGGGATGGCTACACCTTC. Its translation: CASSFSGDGYTF.

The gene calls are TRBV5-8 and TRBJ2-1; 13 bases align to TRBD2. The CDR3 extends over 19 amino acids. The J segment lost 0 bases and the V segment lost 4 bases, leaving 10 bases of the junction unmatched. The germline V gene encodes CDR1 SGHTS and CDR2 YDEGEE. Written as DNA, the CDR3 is TGTGCCAGCAGCCCTCGACTAGCGGGGGGCCGATACTCCTACAATGAGCAGTTCTTC. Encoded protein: CASSPRLAGGRYSYNEQFF. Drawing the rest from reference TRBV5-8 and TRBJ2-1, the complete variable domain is EAGVTQSPTHLIKTRGQQATLRCSPISGHTSVYWYQQALGLGLQFLLWYDEGEERNRGNFPPRFSGRQFPNYSSELNVNALELEDSALYLCASSPRLAGGRYSYNEQFFGPGTRLTVL.

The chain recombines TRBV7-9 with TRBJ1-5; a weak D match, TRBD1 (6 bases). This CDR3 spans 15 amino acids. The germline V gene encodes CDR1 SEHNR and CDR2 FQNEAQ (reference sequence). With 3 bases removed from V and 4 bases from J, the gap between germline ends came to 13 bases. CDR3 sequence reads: CASSFGGGQNQPQHF. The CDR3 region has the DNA TGTGCCAGCAGCTTCGGGGGGGGCCAGAATCAGCCCCAGCATTTT.

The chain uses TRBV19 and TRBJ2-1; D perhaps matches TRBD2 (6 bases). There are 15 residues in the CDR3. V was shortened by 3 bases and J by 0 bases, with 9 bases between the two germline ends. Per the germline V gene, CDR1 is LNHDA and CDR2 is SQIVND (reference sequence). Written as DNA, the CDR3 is TGTGCCAGTAGTATCCGGGACTCCTCCTACAATGAGCAGTTCTTC. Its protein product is CASSIRDSSYNEQFF.

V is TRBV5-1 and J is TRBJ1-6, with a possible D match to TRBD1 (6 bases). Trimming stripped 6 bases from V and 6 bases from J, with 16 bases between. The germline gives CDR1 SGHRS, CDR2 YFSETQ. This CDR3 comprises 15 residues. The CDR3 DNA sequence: TGCGCCAGCACCGGGGGGCAGGGTCCTAATTCACCCCTCCACTTT. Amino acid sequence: CASTGGQGPNSPLHF.

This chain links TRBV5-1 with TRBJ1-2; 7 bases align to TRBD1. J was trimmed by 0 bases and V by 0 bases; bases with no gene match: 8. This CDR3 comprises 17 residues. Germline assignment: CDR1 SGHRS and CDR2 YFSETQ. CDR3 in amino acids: CASSLAVQGGSNYGYTF. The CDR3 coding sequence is TGCGCCAGCAGCTTGGCGGTCCAGGGGGGATCTAACTATGGCTACACCTTC. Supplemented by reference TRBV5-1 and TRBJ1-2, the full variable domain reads KAGVTQTPRYLIKTRGQQVTLSCSPISGHRSVSWYQQTPGQGLQFLFEYFSETQRNKGNFPGRFSGRQFSNSRSEMNVSTLELGDSALYLCASSLAVQGGSNYGYTFGSGTRLTVV.

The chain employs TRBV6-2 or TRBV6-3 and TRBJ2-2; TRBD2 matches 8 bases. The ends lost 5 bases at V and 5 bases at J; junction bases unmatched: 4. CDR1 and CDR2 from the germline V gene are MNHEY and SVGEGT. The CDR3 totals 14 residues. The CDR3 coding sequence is TGTGCCAGCAGTATCGGGGGGGGTACCGGGGAGCTGTTTTTT. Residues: CASSIGGGTGELFF.

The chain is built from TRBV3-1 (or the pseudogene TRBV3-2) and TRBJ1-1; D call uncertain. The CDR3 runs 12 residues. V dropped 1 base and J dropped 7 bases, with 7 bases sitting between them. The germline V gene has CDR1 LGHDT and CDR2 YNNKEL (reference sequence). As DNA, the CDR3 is TGTGCCAGCAGCCAAGCTGGACTTGAAGCTTTCTTT. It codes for CASSQAGLEAFF.

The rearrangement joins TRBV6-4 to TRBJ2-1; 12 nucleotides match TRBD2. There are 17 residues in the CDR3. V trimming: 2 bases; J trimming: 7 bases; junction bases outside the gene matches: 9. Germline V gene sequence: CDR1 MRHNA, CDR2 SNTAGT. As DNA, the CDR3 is TGTGCCAGCAGTGACCCAGAGACTAGCGGGGGTGAGAATGAGCAGTTCTTC. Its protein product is CASSDPETSGGENEQFF.

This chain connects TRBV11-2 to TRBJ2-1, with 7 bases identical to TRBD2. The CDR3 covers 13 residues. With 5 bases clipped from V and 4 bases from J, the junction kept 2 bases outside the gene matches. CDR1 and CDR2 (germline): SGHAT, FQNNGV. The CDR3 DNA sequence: TGTGCCAGCAGCCTGGGGGGGTACAATGAGCAGTTCTTC. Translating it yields CASSLGGYNEQFF.

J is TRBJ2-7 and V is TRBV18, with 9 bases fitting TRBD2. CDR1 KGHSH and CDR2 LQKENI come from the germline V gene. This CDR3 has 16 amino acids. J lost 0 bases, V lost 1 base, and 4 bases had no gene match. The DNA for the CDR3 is TGTGCCAGCTCACCACAGTCTAGCGGGGTCTCCTACGAGCAGTACTTC. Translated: CASSPQSSGVSYEQYF. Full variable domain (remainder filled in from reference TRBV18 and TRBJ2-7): NAGVMQNPRHLVRRRGQEARLRCSPMKGHSHVYWYRQLPEEGLKFMVYLQKENIIDESGMPKERFSAEFPKEGPSILRIQQVVRGDSAAYFCASSPQSSGVSYEQYFGPGTRLTVT.

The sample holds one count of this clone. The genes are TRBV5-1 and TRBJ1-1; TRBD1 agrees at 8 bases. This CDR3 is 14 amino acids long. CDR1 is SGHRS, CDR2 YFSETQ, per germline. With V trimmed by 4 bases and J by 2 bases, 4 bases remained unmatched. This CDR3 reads CASSGTGFNTEAFF. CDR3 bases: TGCGCCAGCAGCGGGACAGGCTTCAACACTGAAGCTTTCTTT.

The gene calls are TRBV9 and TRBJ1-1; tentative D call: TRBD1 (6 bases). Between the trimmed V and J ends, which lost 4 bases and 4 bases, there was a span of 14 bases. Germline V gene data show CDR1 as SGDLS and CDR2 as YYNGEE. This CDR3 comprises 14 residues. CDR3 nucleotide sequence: TGTGCCAGCAGCTTCACAGGGATTCGCACTGAAGCTTTCTTT. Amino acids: CASSFTGIRTEAFF. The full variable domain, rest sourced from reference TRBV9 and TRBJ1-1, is DSGVTQTPKHLITATGQRVTLRCSPRSGDLSVYWYQQSLDQGLQFLIQYYNGEERAKGNILERFSAQQFPDLHSELNLSSLELGDSALYFCASSFTGIRTEAFFGQGTRLTVV.

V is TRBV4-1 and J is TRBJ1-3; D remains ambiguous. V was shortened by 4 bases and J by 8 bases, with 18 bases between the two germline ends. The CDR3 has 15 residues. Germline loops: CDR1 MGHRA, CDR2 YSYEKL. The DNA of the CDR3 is TGCGCCAGCAGCCTAGACGGCTCTCTGAGGGACACCATATATTTT. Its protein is CASSLDGSLRDTIYF.